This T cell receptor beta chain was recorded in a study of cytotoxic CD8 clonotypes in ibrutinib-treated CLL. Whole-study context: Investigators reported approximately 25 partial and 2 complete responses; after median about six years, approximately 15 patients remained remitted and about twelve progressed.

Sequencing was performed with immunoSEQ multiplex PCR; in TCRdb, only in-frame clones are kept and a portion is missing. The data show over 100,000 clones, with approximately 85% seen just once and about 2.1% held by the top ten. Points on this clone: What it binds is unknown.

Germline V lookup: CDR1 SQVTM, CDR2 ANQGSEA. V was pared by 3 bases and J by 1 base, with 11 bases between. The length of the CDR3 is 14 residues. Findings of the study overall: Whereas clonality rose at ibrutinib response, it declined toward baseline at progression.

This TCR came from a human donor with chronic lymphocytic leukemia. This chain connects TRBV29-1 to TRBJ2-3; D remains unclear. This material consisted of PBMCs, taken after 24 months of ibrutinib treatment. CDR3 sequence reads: CSVDRPQGTDTQYF. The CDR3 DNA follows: TGCAGCGTTGATCGGCCTCAAGGCACAGATACGCAGTATTTT.